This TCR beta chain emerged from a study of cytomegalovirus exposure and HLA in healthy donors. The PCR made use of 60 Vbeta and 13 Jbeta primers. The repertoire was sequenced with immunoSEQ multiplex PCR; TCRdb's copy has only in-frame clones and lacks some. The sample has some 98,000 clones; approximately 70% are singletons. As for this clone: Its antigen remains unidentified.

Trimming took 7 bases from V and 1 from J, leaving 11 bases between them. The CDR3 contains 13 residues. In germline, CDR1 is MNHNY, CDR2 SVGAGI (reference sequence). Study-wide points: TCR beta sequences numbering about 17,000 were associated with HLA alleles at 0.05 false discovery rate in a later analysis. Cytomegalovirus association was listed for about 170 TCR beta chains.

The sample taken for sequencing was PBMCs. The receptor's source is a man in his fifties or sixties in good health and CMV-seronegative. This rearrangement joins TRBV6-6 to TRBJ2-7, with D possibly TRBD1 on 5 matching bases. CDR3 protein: CASKTAGSYEQYF. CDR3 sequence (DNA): TGTGCCAGCAAGACCGCAGGGTCCTACGAGCAGTACTTC.